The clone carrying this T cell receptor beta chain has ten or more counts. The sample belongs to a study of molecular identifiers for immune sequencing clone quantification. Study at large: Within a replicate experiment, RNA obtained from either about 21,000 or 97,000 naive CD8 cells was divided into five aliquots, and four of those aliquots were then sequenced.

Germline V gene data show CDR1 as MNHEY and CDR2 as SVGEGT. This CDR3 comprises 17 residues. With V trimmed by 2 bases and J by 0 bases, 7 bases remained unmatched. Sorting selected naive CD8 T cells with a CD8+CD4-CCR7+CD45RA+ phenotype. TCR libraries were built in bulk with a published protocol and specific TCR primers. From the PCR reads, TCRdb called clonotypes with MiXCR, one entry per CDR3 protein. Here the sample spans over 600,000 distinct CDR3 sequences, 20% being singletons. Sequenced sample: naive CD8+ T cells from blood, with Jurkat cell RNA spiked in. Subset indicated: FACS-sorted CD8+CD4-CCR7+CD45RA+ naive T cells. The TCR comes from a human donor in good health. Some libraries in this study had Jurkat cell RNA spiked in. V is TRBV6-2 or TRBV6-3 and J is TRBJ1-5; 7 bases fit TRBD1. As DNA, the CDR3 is TGTGCCAGCAGTTACGGCGGGACAGCGTATAGCAATCAGCCCCAGCATTTT. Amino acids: CASSYGGTAYSNQPQHF.